The source of this T cell receptor beta chain is a study of control samples from healthy donors and cancer patients. Profiling relied on immunoSEQ multiplex PCR, and the TCRdb table lists in-frame clones only, not all of them. Its table records about 190,000 clones. Trimming took 4 bases from V and 8 from J, leaving 11 bases between them. Germline V gene data show CDR1 as LGHDT and CDR2 as YNNKEL (reference sequence). The CDR3 spans 12 residues. Sequencing used blood. The chain uses TRBV3-1 (or the pseudogene TRBV3-2) and TRBJ1-1, with D maybe TRBD1 (5 bases). The sequence was obtained from a woman aged 25 to 45 in good health. CDR3 nucleotides: TGTGCCAGCAGCCGGGGCCCGGCAGAAGCTTTCTTT. Translation: CASSRGPAEAFF.